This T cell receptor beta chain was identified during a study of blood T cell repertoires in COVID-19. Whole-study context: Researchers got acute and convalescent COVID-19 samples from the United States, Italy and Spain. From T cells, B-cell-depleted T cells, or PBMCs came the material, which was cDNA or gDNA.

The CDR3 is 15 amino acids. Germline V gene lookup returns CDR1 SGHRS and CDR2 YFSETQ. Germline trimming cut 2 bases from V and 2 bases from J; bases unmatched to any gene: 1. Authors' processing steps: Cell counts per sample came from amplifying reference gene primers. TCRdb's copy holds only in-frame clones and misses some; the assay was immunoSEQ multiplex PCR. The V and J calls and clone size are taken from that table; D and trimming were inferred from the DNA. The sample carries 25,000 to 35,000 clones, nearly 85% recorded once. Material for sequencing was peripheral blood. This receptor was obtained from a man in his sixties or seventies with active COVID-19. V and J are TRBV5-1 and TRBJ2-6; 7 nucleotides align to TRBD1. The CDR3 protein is CASSFGQAGANVLTF. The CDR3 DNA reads TGCGCCAGCAGCTTTGGACAGGCTGGGGCCAACGTCCTGACTTTC.